This TCR beta chain is from a study of blood T cell repertoires in COVID-19. For the study at large: Researchers got acute and convalescent COVID-19 samples from the United States, Italy and Spain. Sample material is recorded as cDNA or gDNA derived from T cells, B-cell-depleted T cells, or PBMCs.

The CDR3 runs to 14 residues. Germline V gene data show CDR1 as SGHNT and CDR2 as YYREEE (reference sequence). The V and J ends lost 1 base and 2 bases respectively, with 7 bases between them. Original handling: How many nucleated cells were present was estimated from reference gene primer amplification. Profiled with immunoSEQ multiplex PCR; TCRdb holds only in-frame clones, not every one. Clone size and the V and J calls come from that table; the DNA yielded D and trimming. The sample records about 260,000 clones, approximately 86% being singletons. Seattle-derived patients entered the study during active infection and were followed longitudinally.

The sequence derives from a woman in her sixties or seventies with COVID-19, enrolled during active disease. J is TRBJ2-1 and V is TRBV5-4, with D perhaps TRBD1 (6 bases). The sequencing sample was made of peripheral blood. The chain's CDR3 is CASSLWGPYNEQFF. Written as DNA, the CDR3 is TGTGCCAGCAGCTTGTGGGGGCCCTACAATGAGCAGTTCTTC.